This T cell receptor beta chain was recovered during a study of human T cells and chemical hapten exposure (dated by TCRdb to the early 2020s). Context from the whole study: For sensitization, 2% DPC in acetone was applied to a roughly 2 cm by roughly 2 cm area of upper inner arm skin. Throughout the roughly 25-week study period, patients were also given weekly therapeutic DPC doses on the scalp. Patch testing on the upper back used Finn chambers containing 0.01% DPC, with scoring done after 6 days according to International Contact Dermatitis Research Group standards. The mostly female patient cohort included alopecia areata with under or over 50% scalp involvement, alopecia totalis and alopecia universalis. Libraries were pooled for sequencing, and per-sample TCR yields varied mainly because of small differences in library volumes within the pool. In alopecia patients, the study followed how the peripheral blood TCR repertoire changed in vivo over primary and secondary sensitization to diphenylcyclopropenone (DPC), a hapten. Blood samples were taken from patients before sensitization (week 0) and at 2, 6 and about 24 weeks after DPC sensitization. Blood for TCR sequencing was provided by twenty-nine alopecia patients at one to four time points (pre-sensitization, 2, 6 and 24 weeks).

This clonotype was detected many times. Its binding antigen is unknown. Per-base quality was not reported, and no clone a single base away is much larger than it. Libraries were built with RACE. These reads were obtained on a NextSeq 500. Library preparation attached unique molecular identifiers to individual cDNA molecules for quantitative, reproducible TCR counting. Each blood RNA sample was used to sequence both TCR alpha and TCR beta chains. The authors' analysis ran thus. A median of about 89,000 TCRs per sample was observed, with a range of about 23,224 to 690,600. The Decombinator software suite was used to annotate the V, J and CDR3 of the TCR reads. For PS versus PT1 abundance plots, all samples were subsampled to the same number of TCRs (28,000). Expanded TCRs were defined as absent before sensitization and observed at least eight times at the 2-week time point. TCRdb passed the public sequencing reads through fastp at Q25 and MiXCR, retaining productive beta sequences. When rows share a CDR3 protein, they turn into one entry using the most common DNA and genes. Clone size and V and J calls follow TCRdb, not the original study. In all, the sample holds 80,000 to 95,000 distinct CDR3 sequences, and around 11% of those were seen once. The ten largest clones represent about 4.2% of the sample.

Broad study findings and their caveats: The number of PT1 expanded TCRs positively correlated with patch test score, significant at thresholds 8, 16 and 32 but not 4. Compared with pre-sensitization or healthy control sets, expanded TCRs formed significantly more large CDR3 similarity clusters, which is consistent with antigen-driven responses. The number of TCRs above 1 in 1000 frequency did not change with DPC sensitization; there was no evidence of global repertoire structure alterations. After repeated subsampling, changes were observed in the strength of the expansion versus patch-test correlation and in the threshold at which the correlation became significant. Because all patients had alopecia, a presumed autoimmune disease, the immune response of the patients might differ from that of healthy individuals.

Per the publication, the time point label means: patch test 1, 2 weeks after DPC sensitization. In light of the paper, this sample's treatment or condition label describes: therapeutic diphenylcyclopropenone sensitization with weekly scalp DPC. At every patch-test visit, the blood draw took place before the patch test was put on. Patients were eligible if aged 18 to 70, diagnosed with alopecia and judged suitable for DPC therapy, and pregnant patients were excluded. Total RNA was extracted from unfractionated whole blood that had been collected in Tempus Blood RNA tubes. V lost 4 bases and J lost 4 bases; the stretch between them is 19 bases long. The germline V gene provides CDR1 SGHTA and CDR2 FQGNSA. The CDR3 has 16 amino acids, counting the end cysteine and phenylalanine. Only the CDR3 DNA is retained, 48 bases long and in frame from the first base.

This specimen consisted of whole blood, obtained in connection with sensitization to the hapten diphenylcyclopropenone (DPC). This TCR derives from a woman aged 45 to 65 with alopecia areata. Some clones in this sample may be carry-over from other donors' samples. The sequence joins TRBV7-2 to TRBJ1-2; the D gene is perhaps TRBD1, from 5 matching bases. The CDR3 reads CASSSMGSGLGYGYTF. The DNA sequence is as follows: TGTGCCAGCAGCTCCATGGGGTCAGGGTTAGGCTATGGCTACACCTTC.